The 27 T cell receptor beta chains presented below share a single source sample, sequenced in a study of blood T cell repertoires in COVID-19. Here immunoSEQ multiplex PCR was the method, and the copy in TCRdb shows in-frame clones only, minus some. The sample lists 110,000 to 150,000 clones, approximately 81% occurring once. The sample consisted of PBMCs or T cells enriched from blood (not recorded which). All receptors come from a man aged 35-49 years with acute COVID-19.

The genes are TRBV28 and TRBJ1-1; D is ambiguous. This CDR3 spans 12 amino acids. Germline values: CDR1 MDHEN, CDR2 SYDVKM. Trimming took 3 bases from V and 8 from J, leaving 10 bases between them. The CDR3, as DNA: TGTGCCAGCAGTTTTAGCAGTTCGGAAGCTTTCTTT. Translated, it gives CASSFSSSEAFF.

With regard to this clone: The sample has other DNA sequences that encode this CDR3 too. This rearrangement joins TRBV11-2 to TRBJ2-1, with a weak D call TRBD2 (6 bases). Looked up from germline, CDR1 is SGHAT and CDR2 is FQNNGV. The CDR3 has 15 amino acids. The germline V and J ends were trimmed by 1 base and 3 bases, with 10 bases remaining between them. The CDR3 region has the DNA TGTGCCAGCAGCTTAGGGCTAGCGAACTACAATGAGCAGTTCTTC. Amino acids: CASSLGLANYNEQFF. The full variable domain, completed using reference TRBV11-2 and TRBJ2-1, is EAGVAQSPRYKIIEKRQSVAFWCNPISGHATLYWYQQILGQGPKLLIQFQNNGVVDDSQLPKDRFSAERLKGVDSTLKIQPAKLEDSAVYLCASSLGLANYNEQFFGPGTRLTVL.

This rearrangement joins TRBV5-1 to TRBJ2-3; D is possibly TRBD2 (6 bases). There are 16 residues in the CDR3. The V end was cut by 6 bases, the J end by 3 bases, with 20 bases between. Germline-derived CDR1 and CDR2 are SGHRS and YFSETQ. DNA for the CDR3: TGCGCCAGCAACGGGCTGGCCGGGAGATTGACAGATACGCAGTATTTT. Protein product: CASNGLAGRLTDTQYF. The full variable domain, in which reference TRBV5-1 and TRBJ2-3 provide the parts outside the CDR3, is KAGVTQTPRYLIKTRGQQVTLSCSPISGHRSVSWYQQTPGQGLQFLFEYFSETQRNKGNFPGRFSGRQFSNSRSEMNVSTLELGDSALYLCASNGLAGRLTDTQYFGPGTRLTVL.

The chain joins TRBV5-8 to TRBJ1-5, with 10 bases lining up with TRBD1. CDR3 length equals 16 residues. V trimming: 6 bases; J trimming: 6 bases; junction bases outside the gene matches: 12. The V gene's germline CDR1 is SGHTS and CDR2 YDEGEE. CDR3: CASKSGTGVPFQPQHF. The CDR3 DNA follows: TGTGCCAGCAAATCCGGGACAGGGGTTCCATTTCAGCCCCAGCATTTT.

This chain links TRBV11-2 with TRBJ2-7, with D unresolved. Germline V lookup: CDR1 SGHAT, CDR2 FQNNGV. This CDR3 region has 12 residues. Trimming pared 5 bases from V and 1 base from J, leaving 6 bases between. CDR3 coding DNA: TGTGCCAGCAGCCTCGGGTCCTACGAGCAGTACTTC. It is translated as CASSLGSYEQYF.

The genes are TRBV5-4 and TRBJ1-1, with 7 bases fitting TRBD1. Germline V gene lookup returns CDR1 SGHNT and CDR2 YYREEE (reference sequence). J was trimmed by 1 base and V by 4 bases; bases with no gene match: 13. The CDR3 has 17 amino acids. The CDR3 reads CASSDHRGAVENTEAFF. CDR3 sequence (DNA): TGTGCCAGCAGCGACCACAGGGGCGCAGTTGAGAACACTGAAGCTTTCTTT.

This chain uses TRBV28 with TRBJ2-1; possible D gene TRBD1, 6 bases. The CDR3 is 16 residues long. Germline loops: CDR1 MDHEN, CDR2 SYDVKM. The germline V and J ends were trimmed by 4 bases and 0 bases, with 13 bases remaining between them. CDR3 amino acids: CASSSLWTVSYNEQFF. Written as DNA, the CDR3 is TGTGCCAGCAGTTCGCTGTGGACAGTCTCCTACAATGAGCAGTTCTTC.

The chain combines TRBV13 with TRBJ2-3; D gene unclear. Trimming took 5 bases from V and 2 from J, leaving 11 bases between them. The length of the CDR3 is 14 residues. From germline, CDR1 is PRHDT and CDR2 FYEKMQ (reference sequence). This CDR3 reads CASSAWAVTDTQYF. The CDR3 nucleotides read TGTGCCAGCAGCGCCTGGGCAGTCACAGATACGCAGTATTTT.

The rearrangement uses TRBV28 and TRBJ1-1, with 9 bases that match TRBD1. This CDR3 spans 14 amino acids. V was clipped by 8 bases and J by 0 bases; unmatched bases: 4. Germline CDR1 reads MDHEN; CDR2 reads SYDVKM. CDR3 nucleotide sequence: TGTGCCAGCGGATACAGGGGGCTGAACACTGAAGCTTTCTTT. Translating gives CASGYRGLNTEAFF.

The gene calls are TRBV29-1 and TRBJ2-1; D remains unclear. The CDR3 extends over 15 amino acids. Trimming cost V 5 bases and J 0 bases, with 14 bases left between them. Germline CDR1 reads SQVTM; CDR2 reads ANQGSEA. The CDR3 is CSVWRRGSSYNEQFF. The CDR3 DNA reads as TGCAGCGTTTGGCGTCGAGGCAGCTCCTACAATGAGCAGTTCTTC.

The chain recombines TRBV6-2 or TRBV6-3 with TRBJ1-1, with 9 bases fitting TRBD1. V trimming: 4 bases; J trimming: 4 bases; junction bases outside the gene matches: 13. This CDR3 has 17 residues. From germline, CDR1 is MNHEY and CDR2 SVGEGT. The CDR3 DNA reads TGTGCCAGCAGTTCCTCTCGCGACAGGGGGAGACGCACTGAAGCTTTCTTT. This codes for CASSSSRDRGRRTEAFF.

This rearrangement joins TRBV2 to TRBJ1-2; D is undetermined. Trimming took off 5 bases at V and 5 bases at J, with 9 bases between the two ends. CDR3 length: 12 residues. Germline V lookup: CDR1 SNHLY, CDR2 FYNNEI. Here the CDR3 reads CASSSGRYGYTF. The CDR3, as DNA: TGTGCCAGCAGTTCAGGCAGATATGGCTACACCTTC.

The V gene is TRBV30, the J gene TRBJ1-1; D gene uncertain. Germline-derived CDR1 and CDR2 are GTSNPN and SVGIG (reference sequence). The ends were cut back, 3 bases at V and 0 bases at J, with 8 bases in the middle. This CDR3 has 13 residues. In nucleotides, the CDR3 is TGTGCCTGGAGACGCGGGATGAACACTGAAGCTTTCTTT. Its translation: CAWRRGMNTEAFF. Together with reference TRBV30 and TRBJ1-1, the CDR3 gives the full variable domain: SQTIHQWPATLVQPVGSPLSLECTVEGTSNPNLYWYRQAAGRGLQLLFYSVGIGQISSEVPQNLSASRPQDRQFILSSKKLLLSDSGFYLCAWRRGMNTEAFFGQGTRLTVV.

This chain links TRBV7-2 with TRBJ2-7, with 8 positions matching TRBD2. The CDR3 contains 16 residues. Per germline, CDR1 SGHTA and CDR2 FQGNSA. With V trimmed by 1 base and J by 2 bases, 7 bases remained unmatched. In DNA, the CDR3 is TGTGCCAGCAGCTTAGGCCCGGGAGGGGTAGCCTACGAGCAGTACTTC. Encoded protein: CASSLGPGGVAYEQYF.

This sequence joins TRBV7-8 and TRBJ1-5; D is unresolved. Germline V gene lookup returns CDR1 SGHVS and CDR2 FQNEAQ. The CDR3 consists of 13 residues. The ends were cut back, 5 bases at V and 8 bases at J, with 13 bases in the middle. CDR3 amino acids: CASSTTWREPQHF. The CDR3 DNA reads TGTGCCAGCAGCACAACTTGGAGGGAGCCCCAGCATTTT.

The chain carries TRBV18 and TRBJ1-1; weak D call: TRBD1 (6 bases). From germline, CDR1 is KGHSH and CDR2 LQKENI. The CDR3 covers 17 residues. The V gene lost 3 bases and the J gene lost 4 bases, with 21 bases spanning the gap. The CDR3, as DNA: TGTGCCAGCTCACCCGGCGGGGGCCGAAGCGGTGGCACTGAAGCTTTCTTT. It specifies CASSPGGGRSGGTEAFF.

The chain carries TRBV9 and TRBJ1-2; D remains ambiguous. CDR1 SGDLS and CDR2 YYNGEE come from the germline V gene. Trimming took off 0 bases at V and 4 bases at J, with 16 bases between the two ends. The CDR3 loop spans 16 amino acids. CDR3 amino acids: CASSVVSGDTGYGYTF. The CDR3 bases are TGTGCCAGCAGCGTAGTATCGGGAGACACGGGCTATGGCTACACCTTC.

This chain connects TRBV9 to TRBJ1-5; 8 nucleotides match TRBD1. Germline loops: CDR1 SGDLS, CDR2 YYNGEE. The length of the CDR3 is 15 residues. V shed 4 bases and J 1 base; nucleotides not matched to a gene: 4. The CDR3 DNA follows: TGTGCCAGCAGCCCCCAGGGGGCGAGCAATCAGCCCCAGCATTTT. This gives the protein CASSPQGASNQPQHF.

J is TRBJ2-5 and V is TRBV11-2, with TRBD1 identical over 7 bases. The ends lost 5 bases at V and 5 bases at J; junction bases unmatched: 5. The CDR3 is 13 amino acids. Germline V CDR1 and CDR2: SGHAT, FQNNGV. DNA for the CDR3: TGTGCCAGCAGCCTCAGACAGGGTGAGACCCAGTACTTC. Its translation is CASSLRQGETQYF.

The CDR3 DNA is TGTGCCAGCAGCTTAGATGCGGGCAGGACCTATGGCTACACCTTC. Protein product: CASSLDAGRTYGYTF. The rearrangement links TRBV7-2 to TRBJ1-2; D is undetermined. The V gene's germline CDR1 is SGHTA and CDR2 FQGNSA. Trimming took 1 base from V and 4 from J, leaving 13 bases between them. This CDR3 has 15 amino acids.

The rearrangement joins TRBV11-2 to TRBJ2-7; possibly TRBD1 for D (5 bases). Trimming took off 2 bases at V and 3 bases at J, with 8 bases between the two ends. CDR3 length equals 13 residues. Germline V gene lookup returns CDR1 SGHAT and CDR2 FQNNGV. The CDR3 reads CASSLFQGYEQYF. The CDR3 coding sequence is TGTGCCAGCAGCTTATTCCAGGGCTACGAGCAGTACTTC.

CDR3 DNA sequence: TGTGCCAGCAGTGACTCTGCCGGGACGGGGGACTACAATGAGCAGTTCTTC. This gives the protein CASSDSAGTGDYNEQFF. V usage is TRBV6-4 and J usage is TRBJ2-1; TRBD2 is a possible D gene (6 bases). This CDR3 is built from 17 residues. From germline, CDR1 is MRHNA and CDR2 SNTAGT. V lost 0 bases, J lost 3 bases, and 15 bases lay in between.

V and J are TRBV5-1 and TRBJ2-5; the match to TRBD1 covers 7 bases. The CDR3 consists of 14 residues. In germline, CDR1 is SGHRS, CDR2 YFSETQ. Trimming at V came to 4 bases and at J to 3 bases, leaving 6 bases not matched to a gene. For the CDR3, the DNA is TGCGCCAGCAGCCCGTACGGGACAGAAGAGACCCAGTACTTC. Translated: CASSPYGTEETQYF. Drawing the rest from reference TRBV5-1 and TRBJ2-5, the complete variable domain is KAGVTQTPRYLIKTRGQQVTLSCSPISGHRSVSWYQQTPGQGLQFLFEYFSETQRNKGNFPGRFSGRQFSNSRSEMNVSTLELGDSALYLCASSPYGTEETQYFGPGTRLLVL.

This clone has just one count. The chain recombines TRBV25-1 with TRBJ2-7; 7 bases map to TRBD2. The V gene end was trimmed by 0 bases and the J gene end by 5 bases; junction bases not matched to a gene: 7. The germline CDR1 and CDR2 sequences are MGHDK and SYGVNS. The length of the CDR3 is 15 residues. The CDR3 is CASSEYGGKRNEQYF. For the CDR3, the DNA is TGTGCCAGCAGTGAATACGGGGGGAAGAGGAACGAGCAGTACTTC.

The chain combines TRBV5-1 with TRBJ1-5, with TRBD1 as a possible D gene (5 bases). The germline V and J ends were trimmed by 5 bases and 3 bases, with 15 bases remaining between them. The CDR3 length is 15 residues. Germline CDR1 is SGHRS and CDR2 is YFSETQ. Here the CDR3 DNA reads TGCGCCAGCAGTGACGGACGGGGGGACAATCAGCCCCAGCATTTT. Amino acids: CASSDGRGDNQPQHF.

The chain couples TRBV29-1 to TRBJ2-1; possibly TRBD1 for D (6 bases). The CDR3 sequence is 11 residues long. V was shortened by 6 bases and J by 6 bases, with 9 bases between the two germline ends. Germline V gene sequence: CDR1 SQVTM, CDR2 ANQGSEA. The CDR3 nucleotides are TGCAGCGTCAGGGGTGGCAATGAGCAGTTCTTC. It is translated as CSVRGGNEQFF.

The chain couples TRBV6-6 to TRBJ2-5, with 8 bases aligning to TRBD1. CDR3 size: 16 residues. Unmatched junction bases numbered 3, after V lost 0 bases and J lost 0 bases. Per the germline V gene, CDR1 is MNHNY and CDR2 is SVGAGI (reference sequence). The CDR3 DNA reads as TGTGCCAGCAGTTACTCGAACAGGGGGAACCAAGAGACCCAGTACTTC. The encoded protein is CASSYSNRGNQETQYF.